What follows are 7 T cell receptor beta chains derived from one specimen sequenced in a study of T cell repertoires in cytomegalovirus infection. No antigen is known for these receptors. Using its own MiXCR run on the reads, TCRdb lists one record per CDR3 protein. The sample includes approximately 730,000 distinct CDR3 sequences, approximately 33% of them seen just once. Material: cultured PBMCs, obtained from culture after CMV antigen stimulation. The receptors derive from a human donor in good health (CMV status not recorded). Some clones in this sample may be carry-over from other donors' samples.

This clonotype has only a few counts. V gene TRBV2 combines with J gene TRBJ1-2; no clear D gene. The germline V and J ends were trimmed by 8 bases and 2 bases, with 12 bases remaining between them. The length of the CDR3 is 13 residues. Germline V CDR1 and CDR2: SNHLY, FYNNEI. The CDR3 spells CASRGQENYGYTF. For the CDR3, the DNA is TGTGCCAGCCGTGGGCAGGAGAACTATGGCTACACCTTC.

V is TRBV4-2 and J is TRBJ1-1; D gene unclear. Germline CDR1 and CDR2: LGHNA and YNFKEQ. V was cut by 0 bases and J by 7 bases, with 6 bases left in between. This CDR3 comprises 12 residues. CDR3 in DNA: TGTGCCAGCAGCCAAGATAAGATTGAAGCTTTCTTT. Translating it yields CASSQDKIEAFF.

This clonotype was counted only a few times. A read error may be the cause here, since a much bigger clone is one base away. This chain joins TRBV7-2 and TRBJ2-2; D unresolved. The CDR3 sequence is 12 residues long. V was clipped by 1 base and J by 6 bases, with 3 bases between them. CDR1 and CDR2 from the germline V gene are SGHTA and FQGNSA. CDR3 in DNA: TGTGCCAGCAGCTTAGATCCCGGGGAGCTGTTTTTT. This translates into CASSLDPGELFF.

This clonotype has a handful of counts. CDR3 region: CSARPQGTLGLAGGITDTQYF. CDR3 in DNA: TGCAGTGCTAGACCGCAGGGAACCCTGGGACTAGCGGGGGGCATAACAGATACGCAGTATTTT. The V gene is TRBV20-1, the J gene TRBJ2-3; 15 bases map to TRBD2. Trimming at V came to 2 bases and at J to 3 bases, leaving 18 bases not matched to a gene. This CDR3 is 21 amino acids long. CDR1 and CDR2 from the germline V gene are DFQATT and SNEGSKA (reference sequence).

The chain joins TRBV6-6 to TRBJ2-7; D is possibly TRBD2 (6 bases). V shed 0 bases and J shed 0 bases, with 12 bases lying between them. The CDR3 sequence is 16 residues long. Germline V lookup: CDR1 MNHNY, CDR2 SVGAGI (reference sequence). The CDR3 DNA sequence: TGTGCCAGCAGTTACTCGACTAGAAGGAGCTCCTACGAGCAGTACTTC. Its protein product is CASSYSTRRSSYEQYF.

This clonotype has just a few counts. CDR3 region: CASSLAGRELAKNIQYF. Here the CDR3 DNA reads TGTGCCAGCAGCTTGGCGGGGCGGGAGTTAGCCAAAAACATTCAGTACTTC. This rearrangement joins TRBV5-4 to TRBJ2-4, with 7 bases matching TRBD2. The CDR3 is 17 amino acids. The germline V gene encodes CDR1 SGHNT and CDR2 YYREEE (reference sequence). V dropped 0 bases and J dropped 0; count of bases not matched to a gene: 6.

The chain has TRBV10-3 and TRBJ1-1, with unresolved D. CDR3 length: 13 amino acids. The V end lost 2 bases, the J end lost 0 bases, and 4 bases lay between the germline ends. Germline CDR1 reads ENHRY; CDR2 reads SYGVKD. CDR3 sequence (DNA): TGTGCCATCAGTGAGAGGATGAACACTGAAGCTTTCTTT. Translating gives CAISERMNTEAFF.